This passage covers 24 T cell receptor beta chains from one sample sequenced in a study of T cell responses to AZD1222 COVID-19 vaccine. Sequenced by immunoSEQ multiplex PCR; TCRdb stores in-frame clones only, minus some. The sample holds 160,000 or so clones; 70% to 90% are singletons and the top ten take 4.3%. Sequencing used peripheral blood, obtained 28 days after the second dose of the MenACWY control vaccine. The receptors were gathered from an adult who received the MenACWY meningococcal vaccine as a control.

This chain connects TRBV24-1 to TRBJ1-5, with no clear D. Germline CDR1 and CDR2: KGHDR and SFDVKD. The CDR3 has 14 amino acids. The V end was cut by 5 bases, the J end by 0 bases, with 7 bases between. For the CDR3, the DNA is TGTGCCACCAGTGCGGAGTTTAGCAATCAGCCCCAGCATTTT. As protein: CATSAEFSNQPQHF.

The chain joins TRBV6-4 to TRBJ2-5, with 11 positions matching TRBD2. The CDR3 loop spans 15 amino acids. J lost 4 bases, V lost 5 bases, and 6 bases had no gene match. Germline V gives CDR1 MRHNA, CDR2 SNTAGT. The CDR3 spells CASSKGLAEGETQYF. The CDR3 coding sequence is TGTGCCAGCAGTAAGGGACTAGCGGAAGGAGAGACCCAGTACTTC.

The chain has TRBV7-2 and TRBJ1-2; D possibly corresponds to TRBD1 (5 bases). The length of the CDR3 is 16 residues. Trimming took 1 base from V and 3 from J, leaving 15 bases between them. Germline V lookup: CDR1 SGHTA, CDR2 FQGNSA. CDR3 amino acids: CASSLGWQGSDYGYTF. For the CDR3, the DNA is TGTGCCAGCAGCTTAGGGTGGCAGGGTTCGGACTATGGCTACACCTTC.

V is TRBV18 and J is TRBJ1-2; D remains ambiguous. This CDR3 spans 14 amino acids. V was trimmed by 3 bases and J by 6 bases, leaving 14 bases between them. Germline V CDR1 and CDR2: KGHSH, LQKENI. The CDR3, as DNA: TGTGCCAGCTCACCTGCGTCCAGCCTGGATGGCTACACCTTC. It encodes CASSPASSLDGYTF.

J is TRBJ2-7 and V is TRBV28; 7 nucleotides line up with TRBD1. The CDR3 runs 16 residues. The germline CDR1 and CDR2 sequences are MDHEN and SYDVKM. V gave up 5 bases and J gave up 3 bases; unmatched junction bases: 13. CDR3 in DNA: TGTGCCAGCAGTACCGGGACAGCCTCCCAATTCTACGAGCAGTACTTC. This gives the protein CASSTGTASQFYEQYF.

The CDR3 loop reads CASSRAQYNEQFF. The CDR3 DNA sequence: TGTGCCAGCAGTCGGGCACAGTACAATGAGCAGTTCTTC. This rearrangement joins TRBV7-2 to TRBJ2-1; D not certain. Trimming cost V 6 bases and J 4 bases, with 10 bases left between them. This CDR3 is 13 amino acids long. In germline, CDR1 is SGHTA, CDR2 FQGNSA.

The J gene is TRBJ2-7, the V gene TRBV6-5, with D tentatively TRBD1 or TRBD2 (6 bases each). Looked up from germline, CDR1 is MNHEY and CDR2 is SVGAGI. This CDR3 region has 14 residues. V was clipped by 6 bases and J by 4 bases, with 16 bases between them. The CDR3 region is CASSSLQGRYEQYF. The CDR3 bases are TGTGCCAGCAGCTCCCTGCAGGGGAGGTACGAGCAGTACTTC.

The chain couples TRBV4-3 to TRBJ2-7; 7 positions match TRBD2. The V segment lost 0 bases and the J segment 0 bases; nucleotides outside the gene matches: 8. CDR3 length equals 17 residues. In germline, CDR1 is LGHNA, CDR2 YSLEER. In nucleotides, the CDR3 is TGCGCCAGCAGCCAAGATCCGGGGGGACTCCTCTCCTACGAGCAGTACTTC. Its protein is CASSQDPGGLLSYEQYF.

The chain carries TRBV6-5 and TRBJ2-7; a weak D match, TRBD1 (6 bases). CDR3 length equals 13 residues. Trimming cost V 5 bases and J 2 bases, with 10 bases left between them. Per the germline V gene, CDR1 is MNHEY and CDR2 is SVGAGI. CDR3 loop: CASSPTGTYEQYF. CDR3 bases: TGTGCCAGCAGTCCAACAGGGACCTACGAGCAGTACTTC.

This clone was picked up one time. V usage is TRBV24-1 and J usage is TRBJ1-4; D ambiguous. CDR1 and CDR2 from the germline V gene are KGHDR and SFDVKD. V lost 6 bases to trimming and J lost 7 bases, with 11 bases between them. This CDR3 has 13 residues. Written as DNA, the CDR3 is TGTGCCACCAGTCTCGCAAAACGTGAAAAACTGTTTTTT. The encoded protein is CATSLAKREKLFF.

The chain is built from TRBV5-4 and TRBJ1-2; no clear D gene. CDR3 length: 16 amino acids. The V end lost 4 bases, the J end lost 4 bases, and 20 bases lay between the germline ends. The V gene's germline CDR1 is SGHNT and CDR2 YYREEE (reference sequence). The CDR3 spells CASSPRSTSASYGYTF. The CDR3, as DNA: TGTGCCAGCAGCCCGCGCTCAACCTCGGCGAGCTATGGCTACACCTTC.

The chain uses TRBV7-2 and TRBJ2-7; D is unclear. The V and J ends lost 0 bases and 2 bases respectively, with 8 bases between them. Germline V gene data show CDR1 as SGHTA and CDR2 as FQGNSA. The CDR3 is 14 amino acids. This CDR3 reads CASSLAPDAYEQYF. The CDR3 region has the DNA TGTGCCAGCAGCTTAGCTCCGGACGCCTACGAGCAGTACTTC.

This chain uses TRBV19 with TRBJ2-2; TRBD1 might be the D (5 bases). Deletions cut 0 bases from V and 6 bases from J, with 8 bases between. In germline, CDR1 is LNHDA, CDR2 SQIVND (reference sequence). The CDR3 totals 14 residues. The DNA for the CDR3 is TGTGCCAGTAGTATAGAGGGGCTGTCCGGGGAGCTGTTTTTT. Protein: CASSIEGLSGELFF.

The gene calls are TRBV6-5 and TRBJ1-4, with 10 bases fitting TRBD1. Trimming at V came to 0 bases and at J to 8 bases, leaving 3 bases not matched to a gene. The CDR3 is made up of 15 amino acids. Per germline, CDR1 MNHEY and CDR2 SVGAGI. DNA of the CDR3: TGTGCCAGCAGTTACTCGAGACAGGGGGCCGAAAAACTGTTTTTT. Translating it yields CASSYSRQGAEKLFF.

This clone was counted once. V is TRBV7-8 and J is TRBJ2-6, with 8 bases identical to TRBD1. The V segment lost 4 bases and the J segment 8 bases; nucleotides outside the gene matches: 7. The CDR3 length is 15 residues. Germline V gene sequence: CDR1 SGHVS, CDR2 FQNEAQ. CDR3 protein: CASSSGQVKTNVLTF. CDR3 DNA: TGTGCCAGCAGCTCGGGACAGGTTAAGACCAACGTCCTGACTTTC.

A note on this clone: Compared with germline, one end of the junction differs, possibly owing to a read error. This rearrangement joins TRBV18 to TRBJ2-7, with 8 bases fitting TRBD1. This CDR3 has 14 residues. Looked up from germline, CDR1 is KGHSH and CDR2 is LQKENI. In nucleotides, the CDR3 is TGTGCCAGCTCAGCACCGACAGGGGCGCGCGAGCAGTACTTC. The encoded protein is CASSAPTGAREQYF.

The V and J genes are TRBV7-2 and TRBJ2-1; 12 bases fit TRBD2. CDR3 size: 14 residues. The junction had 4 bases not matched to a gene; V was cut back by 5 bases and J by 8 bases. Germline CDR1 and CDR2: SGHTA and FQGNSA. Here the CDR3 DNA reads TGTGCCAGCAGCGTACTAGCGGGAGGCGATGAGCAGTTCTTC. It encodes CASSVLAGGDEQFF.

The gene calls are TRBV28 and TRBJ1-6; no reliable D call. Germline V gives CDR1 MDHEN, CDR2 SYDVKM. The CDR3 totals 15 residues. Trimming shortened V by 2 bases and J by 5 bases, and 10 bases separated the two germline ends. The CDR3 DNA reads TGTGCCAGCAGTTTAGTCGGCATTAATAATTCACCCCTCCACTTT. Protein: CASSLVGINNSPLHF.

The chain uses TRBV4-2 and TRBJ1-1, with a weak D call TRBD1 (6 bases). V gave up 2 bases and J gave up 10 bases, with 11 bases separating them. Per the germline V gene, CDR1 is LGHNA and CDR2 is YNFKEQ. The CDR3 length is 12 residues. Here the CDR3 reads CASSQNQGGAFF. CDR3 coding DNA: TGTGCCAGCAGCCAAAACCAAGGGGGAGCTTTCTTT.

The rearrangement uses TRBV6-5 and TRBJ2-6; tentative D call: TRBD1 (5 bases). CDR1 is MNHEY and CDR2 is SVGAGI in the germline V gene. This CDR3 has 15 amino acids. The V and J ends lost 4 bases and 4 bases respectively, with 11 bases between them. The CDR3 coding sequence is TGTGCCAGCAGTTCCAGGGTAGAGGGGGCCAACGTCCTGACTTTC. The encoded protein is CASSSRVEGANVLTF.

V usage is TRBV19 and J usage is TRBJ2-2, with TRBD2 matching 8 bases. Germline-derived CDR1 and CDR2 are LNHDA and SQIVND (reference sequence). There are 11 residues in the CDR3. Unmatched junction bases numbered 0, after V lost 8 bases and J lost 7 bases. CDR3 in amino acids: CASRGGGELFF. The CDR3 DNA reads as TGTGCCAGTCGGGGGGGCGGGGAGCTGTTTTTT.

Only one count was recorded for this clone. The DNA of the CDR3 is TGTGCCAGCAGCATGACAGGGGCCGCCTCCGGGGGAGCTTTCTTT. Translating gives CASSMTGAASGGAFF. The chain couples TRBV5-6 to TRBJ1-1; TRBD1 agrees at 8 bases. Germline V gene data show CDR1 as SGHDT and CDR2 as YYEEEE. The V and J ends lost 4 bases and 10 bases, in that order; junction bases with no gene match: 15. CDR3 length: 15 residues.

The rearrangement uses TRBV5-4 and TRBJ2-1, with TRBD1 identical over 8 bases. Looked up from germline, CDR1 is SGHNT and CDR2 is YYREEE (reference sequence). V lost 4 bases, J lost 10 bases, and 13 bases stayed unmatched. This CDR3 contains 15 residues. The CDR3 is CASSPAGTGFNEQFF. Written as DNA, the CDR3 is TGTGCCAGCAGCCCCGCCGGGACAGGTTTTAACGAGCAGTTCTTC.

The table lists this clone with a count of one. The rearrangement uses TRBV28 and TRBJ1-2; TRBD1 aligns across 12 bases. Germline CDR1 reads MDHEN; CDR2 reads SYDVKM. The CDR3 totals 15 residues. The trim removed 4 bases at V and 7 bases at J, leaving 7 bases unmatched. The CDR3 nucleotides read TGTGCCAGCAGTTCGGGACAGGGGGCGCCCCTTGGCTACACCTTC. This encodes CASSSGQGAPLGYTF.